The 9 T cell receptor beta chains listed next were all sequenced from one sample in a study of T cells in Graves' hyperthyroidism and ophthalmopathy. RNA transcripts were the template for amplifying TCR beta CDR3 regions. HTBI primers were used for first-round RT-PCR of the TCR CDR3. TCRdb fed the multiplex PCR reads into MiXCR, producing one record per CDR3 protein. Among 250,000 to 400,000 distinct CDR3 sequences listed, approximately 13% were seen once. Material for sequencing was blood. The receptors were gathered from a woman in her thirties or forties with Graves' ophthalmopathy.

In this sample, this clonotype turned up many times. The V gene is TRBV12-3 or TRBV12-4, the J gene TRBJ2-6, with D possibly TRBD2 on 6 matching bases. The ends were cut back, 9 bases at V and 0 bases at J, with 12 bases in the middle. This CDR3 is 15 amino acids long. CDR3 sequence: CASWDSSSGANVLTF. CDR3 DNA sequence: TGTGCCAGTTGGGACTCCAGCTCTGGGGCCAACGTCCTGACTTTC.

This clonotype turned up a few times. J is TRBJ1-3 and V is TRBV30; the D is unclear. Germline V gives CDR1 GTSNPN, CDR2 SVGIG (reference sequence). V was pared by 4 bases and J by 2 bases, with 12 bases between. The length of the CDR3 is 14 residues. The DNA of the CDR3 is TGTGCCTGGAACTTCGGGTCTCCTGGAAACACCATATATTTT. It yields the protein CAWNFGSPGNTIYF.

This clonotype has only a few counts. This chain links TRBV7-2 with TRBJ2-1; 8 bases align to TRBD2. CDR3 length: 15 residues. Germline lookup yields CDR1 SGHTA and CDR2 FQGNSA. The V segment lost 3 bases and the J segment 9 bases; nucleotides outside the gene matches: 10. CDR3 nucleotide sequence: TGTGCCAGCAGCTTGGGCGGGGGGCGGGAGATTGAGCAGTTCTTC. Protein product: CASSLGGGREIEQFF.

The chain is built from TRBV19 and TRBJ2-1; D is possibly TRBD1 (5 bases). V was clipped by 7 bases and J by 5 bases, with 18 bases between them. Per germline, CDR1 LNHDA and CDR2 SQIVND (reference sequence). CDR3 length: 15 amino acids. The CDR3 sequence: CASTLGVTPDNEQFF. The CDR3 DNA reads TGTGCCAGTACCCTAGGGGTGACCCCAGACAATGAGCAGTTCTTC.

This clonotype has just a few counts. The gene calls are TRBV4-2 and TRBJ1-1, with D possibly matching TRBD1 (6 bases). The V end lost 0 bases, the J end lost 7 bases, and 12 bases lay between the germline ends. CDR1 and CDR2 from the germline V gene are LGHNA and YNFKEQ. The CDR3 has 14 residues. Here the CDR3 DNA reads TGTGCCAGCAGCCAAGAGAGGGCAGGGGATGAAGCTTTCTTT. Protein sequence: CASSQERAGDEAFF.

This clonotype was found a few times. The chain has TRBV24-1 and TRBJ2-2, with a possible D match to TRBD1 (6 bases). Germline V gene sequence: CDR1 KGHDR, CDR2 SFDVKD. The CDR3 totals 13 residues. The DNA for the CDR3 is TGTGCGACCTCAGGGGTCGGCACCGGGGAGCTGTTTTTT. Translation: CATSGVGTGELFF.

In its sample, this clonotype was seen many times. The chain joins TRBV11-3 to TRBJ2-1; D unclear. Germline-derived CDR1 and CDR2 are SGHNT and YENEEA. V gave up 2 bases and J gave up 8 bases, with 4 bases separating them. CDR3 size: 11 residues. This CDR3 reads CASSLSDEQFF. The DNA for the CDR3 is TGTGCCAGCAGCTTAAGTGATGAGCAGTTCTTC.

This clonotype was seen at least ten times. CDR3 bases: TGTGCTAGTGGCGCGGGCCAGGTTGGCTGGGAGCTGTTTTTT. The encoded protein is CASGAGQVGWELFF. The chain combines TRBV12-5 with TRBJ2-2; a weak D match, TRBD2 (5 bases). The CDR3 sequence is 14 residues long. Trimming took off 6 bases at V and 9 bases at J, with 17 bases between the two ends. Germline V CDR1 and CDR2: LGHNT, FRNRAP. The whole variable domain, remainder taken from reference TRBV12-5 and TRBJ2-2, is DARVTQTPRHKVTEMGQEVTMRCQPILGHNTVFWYRQTMMQGLELLAYFRNRAPLDDSGMPKDRFSAEMPDATLATLKIQPSEPRDSAVYFCASGAGQVGWELFFGEGSRLTVL.

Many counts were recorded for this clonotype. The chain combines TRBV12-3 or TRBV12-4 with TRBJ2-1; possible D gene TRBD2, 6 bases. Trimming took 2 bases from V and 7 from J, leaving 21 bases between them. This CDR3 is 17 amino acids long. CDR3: CASSLTEGTGPFNEQFF. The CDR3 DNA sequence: TGTGCCAGCAGTTTAACGGAGGGGACCGGGCCCTTTAATGAGCAGTTCTTC.